Shown below are 20 T cell receptor beta chains from a single sample sequenced in a study of T cell repertoires in cytomegalovirus infection. No antigen is known for these receptors. TCRdb used MiXCR to reprocess the reads, holding one entry per CDR3 protein. In the table there are 650,000 to 850,000 distinct CDR3 sequences, 25% to 35% of which are singletons. The specimen comprised cultured CD8+ T cells from PBMCs, sampled from culture after CMV antigen stimulation. The receptor source for this set is a human donor in good health (CMV status not recorded). Some clones in this sample may be carry-over from other donors' samples.

This clonotype was observed a few times. The chain joins TRBV6-2 or TRBV6-3 to TRBJ2-5; D perhaps matches TRBD2 (6 bases). The CDR3 spans 15 residues. Trimming took 2 bases from V and 5 from J, leaving 15 bases between them. Germline V gene lookup returns CDR1 MNHEY and CDR2 SVGEGT. The CDR3 DNA sequence: TGTGCCAGCAGTTACGACGGGGGAGTTCAGGAGACCCAGTACTTC. Amino acid sequence: CASSYDGGVQETQYF.

This clonotype was counted ten times or more. The rearrangement uses TRBV19 and TRBJ1-1; 8 bases fit TRBD1. Germline CDR1 and CDR2: LNHDA and SQIVND (reference sequence). The CDR3 has 14 amino acids. Germline trimming cut 6 bases from V and 2 bases from J; bases unmatched to any gene: 5. The CDR3 DNA follows: TGTGCCAGTAGAATACAGGGGGTCAACACTGAAGCTTTCTTT. This sequence encodes CASRIQGVNTEAFF.

The CDR3 coding sequence is TGTGCCAGCAACCGAATTAGCTCCTACGAGCAGTACGTC. Residues: CASNRISSYEQYV. The rearrangement uses TRBV2 and TRBJ2-7, with D unresolved. This CDR3 comprises 13 residues. Germline CDR1 reads SNHLY; CDR2 reads FYNNEI. V was cut by 7 bases and J by 0 bases, with 10 bases left in between.

On this clonotype: The junction departs from germline at one end; a sequencing error may be responsible. The J gene is TRBJ2-2, the V gene TRBV7-6; 11 bases line up with TRBD1. CDR3 length equals 15 residues. Germline V gene sequence: CDR1 SGHVS, CDR2 FNYEAQ. The CDR3 DNA reads TGTGCCTGCAGTTTGGACAGGGGGCACACCGGGGAGCTGTTTTTT. As protein: CACSLDRGHTGELFF.

The gene calls are TRBV2 and TRBJ2-6; 8 bases align to TRBD1. V gave up 4 bases and J gave up 1 base; unmatched junction bases: 9. CDR1 SNHLY and CDR2 FYNNEI come from the germline V gene. The CDR3 spans 18 residues. The DNA for the CDR3 is TGTGCCAGCAGTGTCACCGGGACAGGAGATTCTGGGGCCAACGTCCTGACTTTC. Translated: CASSVTGTGDSGANVLTF.

V is TRBV2 and J is TRBJ2-1; the match to TRBD2 covers 7 bases. The CDR3 sequence is 12 residues long. J gave up 8 bases and V 8 bases, and 6 bases lay outside the gene matches. Germline-derived CDR1 and CDR2 are SNHLY and FYNNEI. The CDR3 loop reads CASPGRGDEQFF. In DNA form, the CDR3 reads TGTGCCAGCCCCGGCCGGGGGGATGAGCAGTTCTTC.

This clonotype was observed a handful of times. The chain joins TRBV12-3 or TRBV12-4 to TRBJ1-2, with D possibly being TRBD1 (6 bases). Trimming took off 3 bases at V and 7 bases at J, with 12 bases between the two ends. This CDR3 has 13 residues. The CDR3 sequence is CASSLATGSGYTF. The CDR3 nucleotides read TGTGCCAGCAGTTTGGCTACAGGGTCTGGCTACACCTTC.

This clonotype was counted a few times. The chain employs TRBV4-1 and TRBJ1-5; D gene uncertain. The germline V gene encodes CDR1 MGHRA and CDR2 YSYEKL. Deletions cut 4 bases from V and 2 bases from J, with 12 bases between. The CDR3 covers 15 residues. Here the CDR3 DNA reads TGCGCCAGCAGCCGTGGACCGTCCGGCAATCAGCCCCAGCATTTT. Translated: CASSRGPSGNQPQHF.

This clonotype was observed a few times. The chain links TRBV20-1 to TRBJ2-1; 10 bases are a match to TRBD2. CDR3 length equals 17 residues. Trimming took 7 bases from V and 0 from J; bases not matched to a gene: 12. Germline assignment: CDR1 DFQATT and CDR2 SNEGSKA (reference sequence). The CDR3: CSGRPAGGLSSYNEQFF. The CDR3 nucleotides are TGCAGTGGGAGGCCAGCGGGGGGGTTGAGCTCCTACAATGAGCAGTTCTTC.

This clonotype turned up a few times. The chain has TRBV7-6 and TRBJ1-2; tentative D call: TRBD1 (5 bases). This CDR3 contains 13 residues. Germline assignment: CDR1 SGHVS and CDR2 FNYEAQ. Trimming took 7 bases from V and 3 from J, leaving 12 bases between them. For the CDR3, the DNA is TGTGCCAGCAAGGGACCCGGGGACTATGGCTACACCTTC. It specifies CASKGPGDYGYTF.

This chain links TRBV2 with TRBJ2-2; no reliable D call. Trimming stripped 1 base from V and 9 bases from J, with 0 bases between. Germline CDR1 is SNHLY and CDR2 is FYNNEI. This CDR3 region has 10 residues. The CDR3 loop reads CASSEGELFF. DNA of the CDR3: TGTGCCAGCAGTGAAGGGGAGCTGTTTTTT. The full variable domain, rest sourced from reference TRBV2 and TRBJ2-2, is EPEVTQTPSHQVTQMGQEVILRCVPISNHLYFYWYRQILGQKVEFLVSFYNNEISEKSEIFDDQFSVERPDGSNFTLKIRSTKLEDSAMYFCASSEGELFFGEGSRLTVL.

This clonotype was seen repeatedly, ten times or more. This rearrangement joins TRBV7-9 to TRBJ2-1, with a possible D match to TRBD2 (6 bases). The germline V gene encodes CDR1 SEHNR and CDR2 FQNEAQ (reference sequence). The CDR3 runs to 12 residues. V shed 6 bases and J shed 6 bases, with 9 bases lying between them. The CDR3 DNA is TGTGCCAGCAGGTGGACTATCAATGAGCAGTTCTTC. It is translated as CASRWTINEQFF.

This clonotype was counted between two and nine times. V is TRBV27 and J is TRBJ2-7, with a weak D call TRBD2 (6 bases). V was shortened by 7 bases and J by 7 bases, with 20 bases between the two germline ends. This CDR3 spans 14 amino acids. Germline V gene sequence: CDR1 MNHEY, CDR2 SMNVEV (reference sequence). CDR3 amino acids: CASNTRGGRWEQYF. Written as DNA, the CDR3 is TGTGCCAGCAATACCCGTGGGGGGAGATGGGAGCAGTACTTC.

There are a few counts of this clonotype. The chain uses TRBV19 and TRBJ1-2; D is ambiguous. Trimming cost V 8 bases and J 4 bases, with 14 bases left between them. This CDR3 contains 13 residues. CDR1 is LNHDA and CDR2 is SQIVND in the germline V gene (reference sequence). The CDR3, as DNA: TGTGCCAGTTATGACGGAACGATCTATGGCTACACCTTC. Translating gives CASYDGTIYGYTF.

Comments on this clonotype: Germline and junction disagree at one end, which may indicate a read error. The chain joins TRBV27 to TRBJ1-5; 9 positions agree with TRBD1. Germline V gene data show CDR1 as MNHEY and CDR2 as SMNVEV (reference sequence). The CDR3 covers 14 residues. CDR3 sequence reads: CASSVQGASQTQHF. The CDR3 DNA reads TGTGCCAGCAGCGTACAGGGGGCCAGTCAGACCCAGCATTTT.

This rearrangement joins TRBV28 to TRBJ2-3; D is ambiguous. The CDR3 is 16 amino acids. The germline gives CDR1 MDHEN, CDR2 SYDVKM. The V and J ends lost 2 bases and 0 bases respectively, with 12 bases between them. The chain's CDR3 is CASSLLSRLSTDTQYF. The CDR3 DNA sequence: TGTGCCAGCAGTTTACTATCCAGACTTAGCACAGATACGCAGTATTTT.

This clonotype was seen a handful of times. The V and J genes are TRBV29-1 and TRBJ1-2; D remains unclear. This CDR3 comprises 11 residues. CDR1 is SQVTM and CDR2 is ANQGSEA in the germline V gene. V lost 5 bases and J lost 7, with 11 bases in between. The CDR3 region is CSVTTSPGYTF. In DNA form, the CDR3 reads TGCAGCGTTACAACCTCTCCTGGCTACACCTTC.

This clonotype was counted only a few times. The chain carries TRBV6-1 and TRBJ2-7; 9 bases line up with TRBD1. The CDR3 loop spans 14 amino acids. V was clipped by 7 bases and J by 5 bases; unmatched bases: 9. In germline, CDR1 is MNHNS, CDR2 SASEGT. CDR3 protein: CASKPGQGSHEQYV. The CDR3 DNA reads TGTGCCAGCAAACCGGGACAGGGATCCCACGAGCAGTACGTC.

This clonotype was seen more than once but under ten times. This chain uses TRBV7-4 with TRBJ1-5; the D gene is possibly TRBD1 (5 bases). The germline V and J ends were trimmed by 5 bases and 6 bases, with 20 bases remaining between them. Germline CDR1 is SGHVT and CDR2 is SQSDAQ. This CDR3 comprises 16 residues. CDR3: CASSDRGGGRIQPQHF. Written as DNA, the CDR3 is TGTGCCAGCAGCGACCGCGGGGGAGGGAGGATTCAGCCCCAGCATTTT.

The CDR3 loop is CASSGGHPSGANVLTF. DNA for the CDR3: TGTGCCAGCAGCGGGGGACACCCCTCTGGGGCCAACGTCCTGACTTTC. The J gene is TRBJ2-6, the V gene TRBV7-6; possibly TRBD1 for D (6 bases). Trimming took off 5 bases at V and 0 bases at J, with 11 bases between the two ends. There are 16 residues in the CDR3. Looked up from germline, CDR1 is SGHVS and CDR2 is FNYEAQ.